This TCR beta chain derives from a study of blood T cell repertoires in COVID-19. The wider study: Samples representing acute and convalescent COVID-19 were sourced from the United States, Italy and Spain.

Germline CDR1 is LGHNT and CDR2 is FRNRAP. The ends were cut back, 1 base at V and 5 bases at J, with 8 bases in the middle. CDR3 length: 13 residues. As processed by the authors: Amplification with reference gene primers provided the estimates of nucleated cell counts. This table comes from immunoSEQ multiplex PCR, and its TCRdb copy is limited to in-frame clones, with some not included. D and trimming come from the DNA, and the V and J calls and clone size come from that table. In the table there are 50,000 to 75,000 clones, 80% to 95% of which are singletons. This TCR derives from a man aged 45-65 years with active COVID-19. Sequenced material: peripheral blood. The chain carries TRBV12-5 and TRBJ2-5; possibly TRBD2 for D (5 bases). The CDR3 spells CASGLGERETQYF. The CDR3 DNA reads TGTGCTAGTGGTTTGGGGGAGCGGGAGACCCAGTACTTC.